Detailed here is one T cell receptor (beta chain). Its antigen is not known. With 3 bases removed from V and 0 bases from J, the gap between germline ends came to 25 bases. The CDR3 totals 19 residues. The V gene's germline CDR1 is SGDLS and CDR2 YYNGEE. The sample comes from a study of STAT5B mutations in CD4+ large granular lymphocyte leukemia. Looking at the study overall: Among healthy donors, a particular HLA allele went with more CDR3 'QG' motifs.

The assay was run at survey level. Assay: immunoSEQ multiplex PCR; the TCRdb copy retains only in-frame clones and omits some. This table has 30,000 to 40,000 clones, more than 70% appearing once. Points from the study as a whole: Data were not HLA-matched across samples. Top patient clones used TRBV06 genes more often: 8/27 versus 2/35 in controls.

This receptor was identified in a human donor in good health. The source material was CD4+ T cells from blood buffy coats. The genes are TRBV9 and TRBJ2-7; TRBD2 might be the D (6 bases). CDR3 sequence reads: CASSGSGNGSPRGSYEQYF. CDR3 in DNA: TGTGCCAGCAGCGGTAGCGGAAACGGGAGCCCGCGAGGCTCCTACGAGCAGTACTTC.